This T cell receptor (beta chain) was documented in a study of shared clonotypes between healthy human individuals. Study results and limitations: Tissue TCR repertoires likely differ from these blood-only repertoires. Richness estimates generally favored naive over memory subsets.

In regard to this clone: The antigen is unknown.

V was trimmed by 0 bases and J by 6 bases, leaving 12 bases between them. The CDR3 is 14 residues long. Germline values: CDR1 LGHNA, CDR2 YSLEER. Around 30,000 T cell genomes, or about 190 ng DNA, went into the sorted-subset replicate PCRs. Libraries were prepared by immunoSEQ multiplex PCR; TCRdb keeps only in-frame clonotypes and omits some of them. Of about 700,000 clones listed, around two thirds are singletons. The rearrangement links TRBV4-3 to TRBJ2-7; the D call may be TRBD1 or TRBD2 (6 bases each). This clonotype was sampled from a woman in her twenties or thirties in good health. Sequencing was carried out using memory CD4+ T cells sorted from blood. Documented subset: CD45RA-negative fraction. CDR3 in DNA: TGCGCCAGCAGCCAAGAAATAGGGGGGAGCGAGCAGTACTTC. Its protein product is CASSQEIGGSEQYF.